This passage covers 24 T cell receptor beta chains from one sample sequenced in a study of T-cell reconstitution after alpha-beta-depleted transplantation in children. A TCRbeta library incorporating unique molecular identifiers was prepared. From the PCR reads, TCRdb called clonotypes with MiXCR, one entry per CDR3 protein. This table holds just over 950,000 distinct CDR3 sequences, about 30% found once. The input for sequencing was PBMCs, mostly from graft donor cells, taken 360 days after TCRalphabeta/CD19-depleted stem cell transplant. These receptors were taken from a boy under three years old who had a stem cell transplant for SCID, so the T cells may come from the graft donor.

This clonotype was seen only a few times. DNA for the CDR3: TGTGCCAGCAGCTCTTGGGCATACGAGCAGTACTTC. Translation gives CASSSWAYEQYF. This chain connects TRBV28 to TRBJ2-7; D unclear. Looked up from germline, CDR1 is MDHEN and CDR2 is SYDVKM. The ends were cut back, 6 bases at V and 4 bases at J, with 10 bases in the middle. CDR3 length equals 12 residues.

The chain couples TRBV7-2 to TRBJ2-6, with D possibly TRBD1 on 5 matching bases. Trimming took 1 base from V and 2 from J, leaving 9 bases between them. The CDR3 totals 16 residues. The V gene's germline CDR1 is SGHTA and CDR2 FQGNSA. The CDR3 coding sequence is TGTGCCAGCAGCTTAGAGGGGTTCCCTGGGGCCAACGTCCTGACTTTC. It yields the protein CASSLEGFPGANVLTF. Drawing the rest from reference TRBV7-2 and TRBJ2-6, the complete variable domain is GAGVSQSPSNKVTEKGKDVELRCDPISGHTALYWYRQSLGQGLEFLIYFQGNSAPDKSGLPSDRFSAERTGGSVSTLTIQRTQQEDSAVYLCASSLEGFPGANVLTFGAGSRLTVL.

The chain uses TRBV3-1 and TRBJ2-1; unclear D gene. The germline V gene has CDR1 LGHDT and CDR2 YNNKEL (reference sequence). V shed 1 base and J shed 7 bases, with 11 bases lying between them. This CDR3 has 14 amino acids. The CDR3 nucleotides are TGTGCCAGCAGCCAAGTTGCCGCGCGGAATGAGCAGTTCTTC. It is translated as CASSQVAARNEQFF.

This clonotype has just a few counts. CDR3: CASSQGTRLAGGLGEQYF. As DNA, the CDR3 is TGTGCCAGCAGCCAAGGGACGCGACTAGCGGGGGGCCTCGGGGAGCAGTACTTC. The chain combines TRBV3-1 with TRBJ2-7; 13 nucleotides align to TRBD2. Germline values: CDR1 LGHDT, CDR2 YNNKEL (reference sequence). The ends lost 1 base at V and 7 bases at J; junction bases unmatched: 13. This CDR3 is 18 amino acids long.

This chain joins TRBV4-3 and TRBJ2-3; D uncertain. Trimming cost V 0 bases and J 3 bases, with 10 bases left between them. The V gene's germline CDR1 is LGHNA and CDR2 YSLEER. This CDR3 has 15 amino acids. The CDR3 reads CASSQEERGTDTQYF. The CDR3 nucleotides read TGCGCCAGCAGCCAAGAAGAAAGAGGAACAGATACGCAGTATTTT.

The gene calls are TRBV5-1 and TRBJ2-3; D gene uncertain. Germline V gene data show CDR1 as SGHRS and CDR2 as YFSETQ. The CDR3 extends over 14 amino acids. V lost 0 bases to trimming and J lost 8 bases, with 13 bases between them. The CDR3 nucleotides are TGCGCCAGCAGCTTGGAAGCGTCCCGGGCTACGCAGTATTTT. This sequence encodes CASSLEASRATQYF.

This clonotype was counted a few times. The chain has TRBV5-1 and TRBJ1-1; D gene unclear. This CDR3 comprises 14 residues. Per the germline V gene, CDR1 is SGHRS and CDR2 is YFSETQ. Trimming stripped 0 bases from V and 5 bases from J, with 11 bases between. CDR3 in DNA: TGCGCCAGCAGCTTGGCGCCCCAGACGACTGAAGCTTTCTTT. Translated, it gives CASSLAPQTTEAFF.

The CDR3 region is CASSQVTAPDTQYF. For the CDR3, the DNA is TGTGCCAGCAGCCAAGTCACCGCCCCAGATACGCAGTATTTT. The V call is TRBV3-1, the J call TRBJ2-3; unclear D gene. This CDR3 is built from 14 residues. Germline V gene data show CDR1 as LGHDT and CDR2 as YNNKEL (reference sequence). The ends were cut back, 1 base at V and 4 bases at J, with 9 bases in the middle.

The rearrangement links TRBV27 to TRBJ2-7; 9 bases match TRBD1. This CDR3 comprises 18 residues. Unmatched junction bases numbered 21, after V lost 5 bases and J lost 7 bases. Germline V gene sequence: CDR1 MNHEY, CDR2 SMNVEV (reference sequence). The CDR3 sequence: CASSGWMYRDRDPREQYF. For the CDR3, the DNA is TGTGCCAGCAGTGGTTGGATGTACCGGGACAGGGACCCTCGGGAGCAGTACTTC.

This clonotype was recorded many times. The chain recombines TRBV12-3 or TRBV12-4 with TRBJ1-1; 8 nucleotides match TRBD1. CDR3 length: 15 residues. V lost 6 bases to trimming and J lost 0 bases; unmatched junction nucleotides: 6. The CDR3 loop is CASSPQGALNTEAFF. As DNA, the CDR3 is TGTGCCAGCAGCCCCCAGGGGGCCCTGAACACTGAAGCTTTCTTT.

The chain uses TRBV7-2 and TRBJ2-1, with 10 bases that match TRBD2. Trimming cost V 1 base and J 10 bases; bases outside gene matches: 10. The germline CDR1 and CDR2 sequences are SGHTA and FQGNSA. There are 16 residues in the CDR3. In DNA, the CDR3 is TGTGCCAGCAGCTTAGAGGCTCTAGCGGGGGATAAGGAGCAGTTCTTC. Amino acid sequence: CASSLEALAGDKEQFF.

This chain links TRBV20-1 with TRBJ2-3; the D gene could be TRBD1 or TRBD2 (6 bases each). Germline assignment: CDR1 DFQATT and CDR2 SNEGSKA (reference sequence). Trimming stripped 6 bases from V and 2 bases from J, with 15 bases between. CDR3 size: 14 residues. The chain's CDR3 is CSAGGPKNTDTQYF. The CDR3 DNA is TGCAGTGCAGGGGGGCCAAAAAACACAGATACGCAGTATTTT.

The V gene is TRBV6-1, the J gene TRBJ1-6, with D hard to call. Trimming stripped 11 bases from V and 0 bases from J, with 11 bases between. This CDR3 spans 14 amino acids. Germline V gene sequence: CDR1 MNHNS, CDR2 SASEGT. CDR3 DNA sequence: TGTGCCTCAGCGAGTGGCTCCTATAATTCACCCCTCCACTTT. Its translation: CASASGSYNSPLHF.

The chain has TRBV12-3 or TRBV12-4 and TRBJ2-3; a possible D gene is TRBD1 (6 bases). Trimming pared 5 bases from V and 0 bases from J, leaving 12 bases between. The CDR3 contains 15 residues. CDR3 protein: CASSPWTASTDTQYF. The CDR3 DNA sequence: TGTGCCAGCAGTCCTTGGACAGCGAGCACAGATACGCAGTATTTT.

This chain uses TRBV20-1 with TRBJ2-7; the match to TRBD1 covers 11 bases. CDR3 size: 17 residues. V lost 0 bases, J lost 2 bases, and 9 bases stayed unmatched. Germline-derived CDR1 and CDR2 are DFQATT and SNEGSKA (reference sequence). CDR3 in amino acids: CSARDHLGTGGAYEQYF. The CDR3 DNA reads TGCAGTGCTAGAGATCATTTGGGGACAGGGGGGGCCTACGAGCAGTACTTC.

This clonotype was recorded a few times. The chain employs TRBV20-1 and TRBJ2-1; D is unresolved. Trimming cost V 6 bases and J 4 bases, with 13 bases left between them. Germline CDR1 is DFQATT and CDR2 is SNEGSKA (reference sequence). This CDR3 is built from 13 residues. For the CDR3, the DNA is TGCAGTGCGAATAGGGCAGGATACAATGAGCAGTTCTTC. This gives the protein CSANRAGYNEQFF.

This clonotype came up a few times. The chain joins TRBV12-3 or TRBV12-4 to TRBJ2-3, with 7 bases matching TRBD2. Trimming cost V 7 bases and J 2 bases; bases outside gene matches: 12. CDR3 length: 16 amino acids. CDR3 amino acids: CASTAAGGFYTDTQYF. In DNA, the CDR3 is TGTGCCAGCACCGCGGCCGGGGGGTTCTACACAGATACGCAGTATTTT.

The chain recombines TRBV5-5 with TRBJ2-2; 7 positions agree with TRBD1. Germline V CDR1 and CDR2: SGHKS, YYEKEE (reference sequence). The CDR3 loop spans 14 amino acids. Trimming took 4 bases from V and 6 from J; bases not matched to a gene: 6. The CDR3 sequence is CASSSLQGPGELFF. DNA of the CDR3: TGTGCCAGCAGCAGCCTACAGGGGCCCGGGGAGCTGTTTTTT.

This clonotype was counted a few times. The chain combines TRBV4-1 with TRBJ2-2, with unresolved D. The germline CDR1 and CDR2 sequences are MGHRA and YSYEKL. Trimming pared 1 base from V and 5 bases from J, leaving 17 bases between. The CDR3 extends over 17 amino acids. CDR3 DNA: TGCGCCAGCAGCCAAGGGCGTGCGACGAAACCGACCGGGGAGCTGTTTTTT. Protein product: CASSQGRATKPTGELFF.

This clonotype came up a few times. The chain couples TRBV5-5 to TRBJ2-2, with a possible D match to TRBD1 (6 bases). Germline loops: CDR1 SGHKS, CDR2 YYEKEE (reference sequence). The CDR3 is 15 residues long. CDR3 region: CPDREGGILTGELFF. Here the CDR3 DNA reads TGTCCAGATCGTGAAGGGGGTATTTTAACCGGGGAGCTGTTTTTT.

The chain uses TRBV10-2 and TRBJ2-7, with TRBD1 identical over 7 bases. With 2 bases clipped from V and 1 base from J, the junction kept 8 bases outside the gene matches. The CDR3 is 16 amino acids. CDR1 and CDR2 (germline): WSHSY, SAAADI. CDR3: CASSETGTALSYEQYF. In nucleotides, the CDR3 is TGCGCCAGCAGTGAGACCGGGACAGCACTTTCCTACGAGCAGTACTTC.

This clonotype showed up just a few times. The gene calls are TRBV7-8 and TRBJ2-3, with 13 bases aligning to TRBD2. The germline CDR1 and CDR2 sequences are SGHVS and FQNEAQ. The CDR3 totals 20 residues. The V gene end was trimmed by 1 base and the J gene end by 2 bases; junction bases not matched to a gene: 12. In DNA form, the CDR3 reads TGTGCCAGCAGCTTAGTCCCGCTCAGACTAGCGGGGGGAAACACAGATACGCAGTATTTT. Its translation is CASSLVPLRLAGGNTDTQYF.

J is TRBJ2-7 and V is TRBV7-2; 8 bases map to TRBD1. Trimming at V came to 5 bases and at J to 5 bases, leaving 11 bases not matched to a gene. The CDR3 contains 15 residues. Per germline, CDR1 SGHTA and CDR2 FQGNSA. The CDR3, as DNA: TGTGCCAGCAGCCCTTGGGACAGGTTAGCCCACGAGCAGTACTTC. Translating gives CASSPWDRLAHEQYF.

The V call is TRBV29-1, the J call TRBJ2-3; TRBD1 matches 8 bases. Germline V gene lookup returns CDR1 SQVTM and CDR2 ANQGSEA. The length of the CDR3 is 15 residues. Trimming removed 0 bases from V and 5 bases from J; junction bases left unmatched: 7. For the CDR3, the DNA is TGCAGCGTTGAAGACGGTCCCGACAGGGGAGATACGCAGTATTTT. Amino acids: CSVEDGPDRGDTQYF.